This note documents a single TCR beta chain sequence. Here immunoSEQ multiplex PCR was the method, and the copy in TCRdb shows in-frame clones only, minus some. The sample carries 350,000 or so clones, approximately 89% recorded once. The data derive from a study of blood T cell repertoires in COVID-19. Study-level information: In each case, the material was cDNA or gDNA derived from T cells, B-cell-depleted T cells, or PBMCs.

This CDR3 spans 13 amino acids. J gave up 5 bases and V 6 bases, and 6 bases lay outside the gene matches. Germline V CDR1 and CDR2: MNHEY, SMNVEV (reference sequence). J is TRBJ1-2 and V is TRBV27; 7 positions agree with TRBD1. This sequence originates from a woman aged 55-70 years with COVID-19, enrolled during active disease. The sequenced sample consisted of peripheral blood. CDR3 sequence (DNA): TGTGCCAGCAGCCAGGGACAGAAATATGGCTACACCTTC. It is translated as CASSQGQKYGYTF.